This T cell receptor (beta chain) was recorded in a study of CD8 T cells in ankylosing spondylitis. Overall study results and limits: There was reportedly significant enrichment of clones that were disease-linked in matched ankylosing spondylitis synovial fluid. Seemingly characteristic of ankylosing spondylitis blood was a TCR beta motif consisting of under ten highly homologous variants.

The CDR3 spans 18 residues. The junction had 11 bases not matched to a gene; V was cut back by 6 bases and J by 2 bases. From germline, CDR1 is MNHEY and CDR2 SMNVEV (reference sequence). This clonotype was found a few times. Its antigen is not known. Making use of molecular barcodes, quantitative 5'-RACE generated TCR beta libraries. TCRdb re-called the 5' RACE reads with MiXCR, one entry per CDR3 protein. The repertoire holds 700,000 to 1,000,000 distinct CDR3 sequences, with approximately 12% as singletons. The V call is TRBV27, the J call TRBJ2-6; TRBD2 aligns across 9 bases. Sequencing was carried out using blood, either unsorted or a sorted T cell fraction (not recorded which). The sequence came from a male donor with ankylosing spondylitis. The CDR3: CASSPWMVAGAGANVLTF. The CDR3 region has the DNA TGTGCCAGCAGCCCTTGGATGGTAGCGGGAGCTGGGGCCAACGTCCTGACTTTC.